This entry concerns a single T cell receptor (beta chain). The antigen it recognizes is unknown. It has no much larger one-base neighbor in the sample; base qualities were not kept. The germline V gene (reference sequence) supplies CDR1 LNHDA and CDR2 SQIVND. V is clipped by 3 bases and J by 1 base, and the sequence between their germline boundaries is 15 bases long. The CDR3, from cysteine to phenylalanine, totals 16 residues. Only CDR3 DNA remains: 48 bases, in frame from the first base. The donors were healthy, HIV-negative adults with no recently reported acute infections or vaccinations. Every donor was a Caucasian adult living in Nashville, Tennessee, USA. For unsorted samples, some 90 million PBMCs were counted and genomic DNA was extracted with the QIAamp DNA Blood Mini kit. Blood was collected by leukapheresis, and PBMCs were isolated by Ficoll-Histopaque density gradient centrifugation and then cryopreserved in liquid nitrogen vapor phase.

The data derive from a study of shared clonotypes between healthy human individuals (dated by TCRdb to 2018 to 2021). Background for the entire study: Three men and a couple of women, aged 18 to 49 years, made up the cohort. The study deeply sequenced blood TCR repertoires of five healthy adults to estimate repertoire size and the extent of clonotype sharing between individuals. To increase sequencing depth and limit assay-specific biases, TCR repertoire library preparation and sequencing were carried out by different laboratories using diverse techniques. Each donor's leukapheresis produced roughly between about 0.8 and 8.9 billion PBMCs.

Using the deep immunoSEQ assay, TCR CDR3 regions were amplified from genomic DNA by multiplex PCR. For each cell subset, the extracted genomic DNA was distributed evenly across all wells of several immunoSEQ 96-well plates, and each plate served as one replicate. For unsorted PBMC, each replicate PCR was loaded with about 270 ng genomic DNA, equivalent to about 33,000 T cell genomes. Ten immunoSEQ deep assay plates were used to sequence the unsorted PBMC genomic DNA. Purified libraries were quantified with a Qubit 3.0 fluorometer, sized on a Bioanalyzer 2100, and re-quantified with the KAPA Library Quantification kit. A separate single-read 150-cycle Illumina NextSeq 550 flow cell was used to sequence each immunoSEQ 96-well plate. Turning to the authors' computational methods: Because the immunoSEQ output held only junctional sequences and lacked quality scores, the filtering could not match the filtering applied to full-length reads. To assign V/J genes and CDR3, sequences were annotated using PyIR, a Python wrapper for IgBLAST v1.9, with IMGT germline references. Reads with weak V/J assignments (E-value above 1e-6), missing CDR3, stop codons, out-of-frame junctions, or ambiguous translated residues were removed. V3J clonotypes were defined by identical inferred V gene, J gene, and CDR3 amino acid sequence. The percentage overlap between two repertoires was calculated by dividing the number of shared unique clonotypes by the size of the smaller repertoire. Richness of each repertoire was evaluated using RTK rarefaction, the Chao1 estimator, and Recon v2.1 estimates of unobserved clonotypes. TCRdb stores this immuneACCESS table with in-frame sequences only. Part of the clones is absent; in the studies checked, under half of the shortfall reflects unresolved V genes, and no reason is known for the rest. V, J and clone size were drawn from that table, and D and trimming were deduced from the DNA. Present in this sample are about half a million clones, roughly 80% of which were seen just once. The ten largest clones take up approximately 13% of the sample.

The full study reports these points: Only blood was sampled, and tissue TCR repertoires likely differ from those in blood. Because the study included only a small number of donors, the genetic and exposure-history diversity represented was limited. Pairwise subsampling led to the expectation that sequencing depth would affect the degree of clonotype sharing among donors.

The chain employs TRBV19 and TRBJ1-1, with TRBD1 perhaps the D gene, on 5 matching bases. The source material was PBMCs. The TCR originated in a woman aged 40 to 50 in good health. Some clones in this sample may be carry-over from other donors' samples. The nucleotide sequence is given as TGTGCCAGTAGTATTTGGGCAACAGGAGGGAACACTGAAGCTTTCTTT. Translated, this gives CASSIWATGGNTEAFF.